What follows are 24 T cell receptor beta chains derived from one specimen sequenced in a study of blood T cell repertoires in COVID-19. The table came from immunoSEQ multiplex PCR; TCRdb's copy has only in-frame clones and leaves some out. The profile shows over 110,000 clones, 88% of them singletons. Sample: peripheral blood. The receptors come from a human donor in a cohort sampled during active COVID-19.

The chain carries TRBV27 and TRBJ2-2; the match to TRBD1 covers 8 bases. CDR1 MNHEY and CDR2 SMNVEV come from the germline V gene (reference sequence). The V gene end was trimmed by 4 bases and the J gene end by 3 bases; junction bases not matched to a gene: 1. This CDR3 region has 14 residues. The DNA for the CDR3 is TGTGCCAGCAGTTGGACAGGGTACACCGGGGAGCTGTTTTTT. It is translated as CASSWTGYTGELFF.

This chain uses TRBV29-1 with TRBJ1-3; 8 nucleotides align to TRBD1. Germline CDR1 SQVTM, CDR2 ANQGSEA. The length of the CDR3 is 15 residues. V was clipped by 6 bases and J by 4 bases; unmatched bases: 11. CDR3 loop: CSVPAGGAAGNTIYF. DNA for the CDR3: TGCAGCGTGCCGGCAGGGGGCGCAGCAGGAAACACCATATATTTT.

The chain is built from TRBV2 and TRBJ1-1; TRBD1 aligns across 7 bases. The junction had 5 bases not matched to a gene; V was cut back by 6 bases and J by 1 base. Per the germline V gene, CDR1 is SNHLY and CDR2 is FYNNEI. CDR3 length: 14 residues. The CDR3 reads CASSPGGGNTEAFF. In nucleotides, the CDR3 is TGTGCCAGCAGCCCAGGGGGAGGGAACACTGAAGCTTTCTTT. The complete variable domain, with remaining parts taken from reference TRBV2 and TRBJ1-1, reads EPEVTQTPSHQVTQMGQEVILRCVPISNHLYFYWYRQILGQKVEFLVSFYNNEISEKSEIFDDQFSVERPDGSNFTLKIRSTKLEDSAMYFCASSPGGGNTEAFFGQGTRLTVV.

The rearrangement links TRBV5-1 to TRBJ1-2; 8 nucleotides match TRBD1. CDR1 is SGHRS, CDR2 YFSETQ, per germline. This CDR3 has 15 amino acids. V was pared by 4 bases and J by 0 bases, with 5 bases of the junction left unmatched. The CDR3 protein is CASSPSTGANYGYTF. CDR3 in DNA: TGCGCCAGCAGCCCATCGACAGGGGCTAACTATGGCTACACCTTC.

This rearrangement joins TRBV11-2 to TRBJ1-2; possibly TRBD1 for D (6 bases). Germline V gene data show CDR1 as SGHAT and CDR2 as FQNNGV. The CDR3 length is 13 residues. Between the trimmed V and J ends, which lost 10 bases and 7 bases, there was a span of 19 bases. The CDR3 is CATSQQGIAGYTF. The CDR3 region has the DNA TGTGCCACTTCGCAACAGGGAATTGCTGGCTACACCTTC.

The rearrangement links TRBV7-2 to TRBJ2-1; 11 bases fit TRBD2. The J segment lost 9 bases and the V segment lost 5 bases, leaving 9 bases of the junction unmatched. Germline CDR1 and CDR2: SGHTA and FQGNSA. The CDR3 is 15 amino acids. The CDR3 DNA reads TGTGCCAGCAGCATCATAGCGGGGGGGCGTTCTGAGCAGTTCTTC. Translation: CASSIIAGGRSEQFF. Filled out from reference TRBV7-2 and TRBJ2-1, the complete variable domain reads GAGVSQSPSNKVTEKGKDVELRCDPISGHTALYWYRQSLGQGLEFLIYFQGNSAPDKSGLPSDRFSAERTGGSVSTLTIQRTQQEDSAVYLCASSIIAGGRSEQFFGPGTRLTVL.

The V and J genes are TRBV7-3 and TRBJ1-1; 10 nucleotides match TRBD1. J gave up 6 bases and V 5 bases, and 6 bases lay outside the gene matches. The CDR3 runs to 14 residues. Germline assignment: CDR1 SGHTA and CDR2 FQGTGA. This chain's CDR3 is CASSMGQGFPEAFF. As DNA, the CDR3 is TGTGCCAGCAGCATGGGACAGGGGTTTCCTGAAGCTTTCTTT.

This clone came up once. The chain is built from TRBV6-2 or TRBV6-3 and TRBJ2-3; D is undetermined. The V gene lost 0 bases and the J gene lost 3 bases, with 13 bases spanning the gap. The CDR3 is made up of 16 amino acids. Germline CDR1 reads MNHEY; CDR2 reads SVGEGT. CDR3 protein: CASSYSRMHRTDTQYF. The CDR3 nucleotides read TGTGCCAGCAGTTACTCGAGGATGCACCGGACAGATACGCAGTATTTT.

The J gene is TRBJ1-5, the V gene TRBV4-1, with D hard to call. Germline values: CDR1 MGHRA, CDR2 YSYEKL. Trimming stripped 0 bases from V and 7 bases from J, with 13 bases between. The CDR3 length is 15 residues. The CDR3 nucleotides are TGCGCCAGCAGCCAAGACGGTCGGGGAGTACAGCCCCAGCATTTT. It specifies CASSQDGRGVQPQHF.

V gene TRBV7-9 combines with J gene TRBJ2-7, with D maybe TRBD2 (6 bases). Trimming shortened V by 5 bases and J by 1 base, and 6 bases separated the two germline ends. The CDR3 is 12 amino acids. Per germline, CDR1 SEHNR and CDR2 FQNEAQ (reference sequence). The CDR3 sequence is CASSGGSYEQYF. As DNA, the CDR3 is TGTGCCAGCAGCGGAGGGTCCTACGAGCAGTACTTC.

This rearrangement joins TRBV20-1 to TRBJ1-5; maybe TRBD1 (5 bases). The CDR3 spans 17 residues. The germline V gene encodes CDR1 DFQATT and CDR2 SNEGSKA (reference sequence). V shed 3 bases and J shed 2 bases, with 20 bases lying between them. The CDR3, as DNA: TGCAGTGCTAGTGGGGCGGGGTACCCTCTCGGCAATCAGCCCCAGCATTTT. It translates to CSASGAGYPLGNQPQHF.

The chain combines TRBV7-2 with TRBJ2-1; TRBD2 agrees at 9 bases. V shed 3 bases, J shed 9 bases, and the junction held 3 bases outside the gene matches. Germline CDR1 reads SGHTA; CDR2 reads FQGNSA. The CDR3 loop spans 13 amino acids. The CDR3 here is CASSFGGGAEQFF. In nucleotides, the CDR3 is TGTGCCAGCAGCTTCGGCGGGGGGGCTGAGCAGTTCTTC.

This rearrangement joins TRBV5-5 to TRBJ1-6, with 7 bases identical to TRBD1. Germline V gene data show CDR1 as SGHKS and CDR2 as YYEKEE (reference sequence). V lost 4 bases to trimming and J lost 4 bases; unmatched junction nucleotides: 8. The CDR3 extends over 16 amino acids. The CDR3 sequence is CASSPRTGQYNSPLHF. Written as DNA, the CDR3 is TGTGCCAGCAGCCCCCGTACGGGACAGTATAATTCACCCCTCCACTTT.

The gene calls are TRBV19 and TRBJ1-3; D is uncertain. Germline-derived CDR1 and CDR2 are LNHDA and SQIVND (reference sequence). CDR3 size: 14 residues. Trimming cost V 7 bases and J 2 bases, with 12 bases left between them. CDR3 coding DNA: TGTGCCAGTACAGGCCTGATTACTGGAAACACCATATATTTT. Its protein product is CASTGLITGNTIYF. Together with reference TRBV19 and TRBJ1-3, the CDR3 gives the full variable domain: DGGITQSPKYLFRKEGQNVTLSCEQNLNHDAMYWYRQDPGQGLRLIYYSQIVNDFQKGDIAEGYSVSREKKESFPLTVTSAQKNPTAFYLCASTGLITGNTIYFGEGSWLTVV.

J is TRBJ1-5 and V is TRBV6-6; no firm D call. Trimming removed 2 bases from V and 4 bases from J, with 6 bases in between. CDR1 and CDR2 from the germline V gene are MNHNY and SVGAGI (reference sequence). This CDR3 is 13 amino acids long. CDR3 nucleotides: TGTGCCAGCAGTTACGGGAGGAATCAGCCCCAGCATTTT. Translation gives CASSYGRNQPQHF.

This clone was found once. The chain recombines TRBV30 with TRBJ1-5; the D gene is possibly TRBD1 (6 bases). V was cut by 2 bases and J by 3 bases, with 11 bases left in between. The length of the CDR3 is 14 residues. The germline CDR1 and CDR2 sequences are GTSNPN and SVGIG (reference sequence). In DNA, the CDR3 is TGTGCCTGGAGTAAGGGACAATACAATCAGCCCCAGCATTTT. It translates to CAWSKGQYNQPQHF.

The chain uses TRBV7-9 and TRBJ2-2; possibly TRBD2 for D (6 bases). V was trimmed by 2 bases and J by 5 bases, leaving 12 bases between them. The CDR3 length is 15 residues. The V gene's germline CDR1 is SEHNR and CDR2 FQNEAQ (reference sequence). CDR3 loop: CASSLTGGITGELFF. CDR3 DNA sequence: TGTGCCAGCAGCTTAACAGGAGGGATTACCGGGGAGCTGTTTTTT.

This clone was picked up one time. The chain combines TRBV5-1 with TRBJ1-5; D remains unclear. The CDR3 runs 13 residues. The germline gives CDR1 SGHRS, CDR2 YFSETQ. V was shortened by 1 base and J by 5 bases, with 7 bases between the two germline ends. Written as DNA, the CDR3 is TGCGCCAGCAGCTTGTTCTCGGATCAGCCCCAGCATTTT. Translating gives CASSLFSDQPQHF. Drawing the rest from reference TRBV5-1 and TRBJ1-5, the complete variable domain is KAGVTQTPRYLIKTRGQQVTLSCSPISGHRSVSWYQQTPGQGLQFLFEYFSETQRNKGNFPGRFSGRQFSNSRSEMNVSTLELGDSALYLCASSLFSDQPQHFGDGTRLSIL.

The chain links TRBV13 to TRBJ1-1; the match to TRBD1 covers 8 bases. The CDR3 extends over 15 amino acids. The V and J ends lost 5 bases and 1 base, in that order; junction bases with no gene match: 6. Germline V CDR1 and CDR2: PRHDT, FYEKMQ (reference sequence). The CDR3 reads CASSPRTGKNTEAFF. Here the CDR3 DNA reads TGTGCCAGCAGCCCCCGGACAGGGAAGAACACTGAAGCTTTCTTT.

This sequence joins TRBV12-3 or TRBV12-4 and TRBJ1-2; unclear D gene. V was pared by 10 bases and J by 1 base, with 13 bases between. The CDR3 is 13 amino acids. The CDR3 loop reads CAIGLADNYGYTF. The CDR3 nucleotides are TGTGCCATCGGGCTAGCAGATAACTATGGCTACACCTTC.

The V gene is TRBV18, the J gene TRBJ2-2; TRBD1 aligns across 7 bases. The J segment lost 5 bases and the V segment lost 1 base, leaving 4 bases of the junction unmatched. CDR3 size: 15 residues. The germline V gene encodes CDR1 KGHSH and CDR2 LQKENI. The CDR3 protein is CASSPRDRLTGELFF. The CDR3 coding sequence is TGTGCCAGCTCACCACGGGACAGACTTACCGGGGAGCTGTTTTTT.

The V call is TRBV5-4, the J call TRBJ2-7; 9 bases are a match to TRBD2. This CDR3 region has 15 residues. Unmatched junction bases numbered 6, after V lost 3 bases and J lost 2 bases. Germline V gene sequence: CDR1 SGHNT, CDR2 YYREEE (reference sequence). As DNA, the CDR3 is TGTGCCAGCAGCTCCAGGACTAGCGTTACCTACGAGCAGTACTTC. Translated: CASSSRTSVTYEQYF.

This clone was seen only once. The chain links TRBV19 to TRBJ1-5, with 10 nucleotides matching TRBD1. Germline V gives CDR1 LNHDA, CDR2 SQIVND (reference sequence). CDR3 length equals 15 residues. V was clipped by 5 bases and J by 2 bases; unmatched bases: 3. For the CDR3, the DNA is TGTGCCAGTAGTCGGGACAGGGGTGGCAATCAGCCCCAGCATTTT. Translation gives CASSRDRGGNQPQHF.

The chain employs TRBV7-6 and TRBJ2-7, with D perhaps matching TRBD2 (6 bases). CDR3 size: 14 residues. V gave up 5 bases and J gave up 0 bases, with 11 bases separating them. Germline V gene lookup returns CDR1 SGHVS and CDR2 FNYEAQ. The CDR3 loop is CASSRVGSSYEQYF. DNA for the CDR3: TGTGCCAGCAGCCGAGTCGGGAGCTCCTACGAGCAGTACTTC. Supplemented by reference TRBV7-6 and TRBJ2-7, the full variable domain reads GAGVSQSPRYKVTKRGQDVALRCDPISGHVSLYWYRQALGQGPEFLTYFNYEAQQDKSGLPNDRFSAERPEGSISTLTIQRTEQRDSAMYRCASSRVGSSYEQYFGPGTRLTVT.